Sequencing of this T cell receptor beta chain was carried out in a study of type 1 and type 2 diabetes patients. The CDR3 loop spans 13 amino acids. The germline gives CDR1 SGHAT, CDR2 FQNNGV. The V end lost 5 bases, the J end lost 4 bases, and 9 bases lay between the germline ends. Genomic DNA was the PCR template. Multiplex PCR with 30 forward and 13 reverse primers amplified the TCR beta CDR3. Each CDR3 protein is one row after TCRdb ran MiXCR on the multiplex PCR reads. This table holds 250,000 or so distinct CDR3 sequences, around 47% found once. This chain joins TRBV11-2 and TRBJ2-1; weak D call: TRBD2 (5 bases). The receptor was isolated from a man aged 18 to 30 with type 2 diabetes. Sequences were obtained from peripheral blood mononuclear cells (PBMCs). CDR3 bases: TGTGCCAGCAGCCAAAGCGGATACAATGAGCAGTTCTTC. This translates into CASSQSGYNEQFF.